This T cell receptor (beta chain) originates from a study of spatial heterogeneity in lung cancer. The study's findings and limits: Expanded intratumoral alpha and beta TCR counts tracked tumor mutation counts.

TCRdb re-called the 5' RACE reads through MiXCR, storing one row per CDR3 protein. This sample has fewer than 6,000 distinct CDR3 sequences; about 4.9% occur once, and the top ten carry roughly 25%. This clonotype was counted ten times or more. Its target is not known. For a library built for alpha chains, this beta chain is a stray read; little rests on its size. As to time point: sample taken at primary tumor resection. This CDR3 region has 13 residues. Trimming took 2 bases from V and 7 from J; bases not matched to a gene: 4. Germline V gene lookup returns CDR1 GTSNPN and CDR2 SVGIG (reference sequence).

Sequences were derived from lung tumor tissue, sampled at surgery. The receptor was derived from a male donor with early-stage non-small cell lung cancer. The genes are TRBV30 and TRBJ2-7, with 11 bases lining up with TRBD2. CDR3 DNA sequence: TGTGCCTGGAGTAAGGGACTAGCGGATGAGCAGTACTTC. This gives the protein CAWSKGLADEQYF.